These T cell receptor beta chains were read from a single sample in a study of blood T cell repertoires in COVID-19. Here immunoSEQ multiplex PCR was the method, and the copy in TCRdb shows in-frame clones only, minus some. The data show about 240,000 clones, approximately 83% seen once. The sequenced sample consisted of PBMCs or T cells enriched from blood (not recorded which). These receptors were taken from a woman in her thirties or forties with acute COVID-19. The CDR3 runs from the conserved cysteine through the conserved F or W. Fields, in order: clone size, D gene, V gene, J gene, CDR3 protein, CDR3 DNA. A D gene is named only where the DNA matches it firmly. Where a row states a size, it is once, few, many or the class of an expanded clone; other rows omit it.

-,-,TRBV14,TRBJ1-5,CASSQERSLTGSNQPQHF,TGTGCCAGCAGCCAAGAAAGGTCCCTAACCGGGTCCAATCAGCCCCAGCATTTT
-,-,TRBV11-3,TRBJ2-2,CASSLESTGELFF,TGTGCCAGCAGCTTGGAGAGCACCGGGGAGCTGTTTTTT
-,-,TRBV2,TRBJ2-1,CASGRTSSYNEQFF,TGTGCCAGCGGGCGAACTAGCTCCTACAATGAGCAGTTCTTC
-,-,TRBV7-8,TRBJ1-2,CASSLGQARGYTF,TGTGCCAGCAGCTTAGGACAGGCGAGAGGCTACACCTTC
-,TRBD2,TRBV25-1,TRBJ2-3,CASSAQTSPSTDTQYF,TGTGCCAGCAGTGCCCAGACTAGCCCTAGCACAGATACGCAGTATTTT
-,-,TRBV1,TRBJ2-4,CTSSPSTWALAKNIQYF,TGCACCAGCAGCCCCTCCACGTGGGCACTAGCCAAAAACATTCAGTACTTC
-,TRBD1,TRBV4-1,TRBJ2-1,CASSAGDSSYNEQFF,TGCGCCAGCAGCGCCGGGGACAGCTCCTACAATGAGCAGTTCTTC
once,TRBD2,TRBV19,TRBJ2-7,CARTLLAGEFYEQYF,TGTGCCAGGACACTACTAGCGGGAGAGTTCTACGAGCAGTACTTC
once,-,TRBV11-2,TRBJ2-7,CASSLPSSEFSYEQYF,TGTGCCAGCAGCCTCCCGTCTAGCGAATTTTCCTACGAGCAGTACTTC
once,-,TRBV19,TRBJ1-1,CASSIRGSKGTEAFF,TGTGCCAGTAGTATAAGGGGGAGCAAGGGCACTGAAGCTTTCTTT
-,TRBD2,TRBV9,TRBJ2-3,CASSVRTSGRDTQYF,TGTGCCAGCAGCGTACGGACTAGCGGGAGAGATACGCAGTATTTT
-,-,TRBV5-4,TRBJ2-1,CASSLPQGSYNEQFF,TGTGCCAGCAGCTTGCCGCAGGGCTCCTACAATGAGCAGTTCTTC
-,TRBD2,TRBV7-9,TRBJ2-2,CASTSGSRNTGELFF,TGTGCCAGCACTAGCGGGAGCAGGAACACCGGGGAGCTGTTTTTT
-,TRBD1,TRBV5-1,TRBJ2-2,CASSLTGGGTGELFF,TGCGCCAGCAGCTTAACAGGGGGAGGCACCGGGGAGCTGTTTTTT
-,TRBD2,TRBV6-1,TRBJ2-7,CASSDGRVPYEQYF,TGTGCCAGCAGTGATGGGAGGGTCCCCTACGAGCAGTACTTC
-,-,TRBV5-1,TRBJ1-6,CASSLNQGPPLHF,TGCGCCAGCAGCTTGAATCAGGGGCCACCCCTCCACTTT
once,-,TRBV7-9,TRBJ1-1,CASSPIGGNTEAFF,TGTGCCAGCAGCCCGATCGGAGGAAACACTGAAGCTTTCTTT
-,-,TRBV27,TRBJ2-2,CASSLVGGPGELFF,TGTGCCAGCAGTTTAGTAGGCGGGCCCGGGGAGCTGTTTTTT
-,TRBD1,TRBV7-9,TRBJ2-2,CASSLVQGAPDTGELFF,TGTGCCAGCAGCTTAGTGCAGGGGGCCCCGGACACCGGGGAGCTGTTTTTT
once,-,TRBV27,TRBJ2-7,CASSLIAAEGSEQYF,TGTGCCAGCAGTTTAATCGCAGCGGAGGGATCCGAGCAGTACTTC
-,-,TRBV6-5,TRBJ1-1,CASRIRGHKNTEAFF,TGTGCCAGCAGGATTCGGGGACACAAGAACACTGAAGCTTTCTTT
-,TRBD2,TRBV7-2,TRBJ2-1,CASSLTIGTGLAGYNEQFF,TGTGCCAGCAGCTTAACTATAGGAACGGGACTAGCGGGTTACAATGAGCAGTTCTTC
-,-,TRBV3-1/TRBV3-2,TRBJ2-3,CASSQEAGGTDTQYF,TGTGCCAGCAGCCAAGAAGCAGGGGGCACAGATACGCAGTATTTT
-,TRBD1,TRBV2,TRBJ1-1,CASRTEDRQNTEAFF,TGTGCCAGCAGAACTGAGGACAGGCAGAACACTGAAGCTTTCTTT
-,TRBD2,TRBV18,TRBJ2-3,CASSPLAGGTSTDTQYF,TGTGCCAGCTCACCTTTAGCGGGAGGAACTAGCACAGATACGCAGTATTTT
few,-,TRBV29-1,TRBJ1-2,CSVERPLPYGYTF,TGCAGCGTTGAGCGGCCCCTGCCATATGGCTACACCTTC
-,-,TRBV7-6,TRBJ2-7,CASSLEVEDEQYF,TGTGCCAGCAGCTTAGAGGTGGAGGACGAGCAGTACTTC
once,TRBD2,TRBV7-3,TRBJ2-1,CASSEGLAGHNEQFF,TGTGCCAGCAGCGAGGGACTAGCGGGACACAATGAGCAGTTCTTC
-,TRBD2,TRBV10-3,TRBJ2-7,CAIRGLADSYEQYF,TGTGCCATCAGGGGACTAGCGGACTCCTACGAGCAGTACTTC
-,-,TRBV28,TRBJ1-2,CASSSQRRPADGYTF,TGTGCCAGCAGTTCCCAGCGGAGACCTGCAGATGGCTACACCTTC
-,-,TRBV7-9,TRBJ2-7,CASSGGKAYEQYF,TGTGCCAGCAGCGGGGGGAAGGCCTACGAGCAGTACTTC
-,TRBD2,TRBV9,TRBJ2-5,CASSVEASGTRETQYF,TGTGCCAGCAGCGTAGAGGCTAGCGGAACTAGGGAGACCCAGTACTTC
-,-,TRBV2,TRBJ2-7,CASSERQFSSYEQYF,TGTGCCAGCAGTGAAAGACAGTTTAGCTCCTACGAGCAGTACTTC
-,-,TRBV10-3,TRBJ1-3,CAISGGAGNTIYF,TGTGCCATCAGTGGGGGAGCTGGAAACACCATATATTTT
-,-,TRBV5-6,TRBJ1-1,CASSIVTTGGVTEAFF,TGTGCCAGCAGCATTGTTACAACCGGGGGTGTGACTGAAGCTTTCTTT
-,-,TRBV7-8,TRBJ1-6,CASTTTGRTYNSPLHF,TGTGCCAGCACCACGACAGGCCGGACATATAATTCACCCCTCCACTTT
-,TRBD2,TRBV3-1/TRBV3-2,TRBJ2-2,CASSLGLAQVTGELFF,TGTGCCAGCAGCCTCGGACTAGCGCAAGTTACCGGGGAGCTGTTTTTT
-,-,TRBV9,TRBJ2-1,CASSTSTGSSYNEQFF,TGTGCCAGCAGCACCTCAACAGGGAGCTCCTACAATGAGCAGTTCTTC
-,TRBD2,TRBV6-5,TRBJ2-1,CASSTSGRSYNEQFF,TGTGCCAGCAGCACCAGCGGGAGGTCCTACAATGAGCAGTTCTTC
-,TRBD2,TRBV6-5,TRBJ2-1,CASRLAGSPGHEQFF,TGTGCCAGCAGGCTAGCGGGATCTCCAGGGCATGAGCAGTTCTTC
-,TRBD1,TRBV11-3,TRBJ1-1,CASSYVEGAVYTEAFF,TGTGCCAGCAGCTACGTGGAGGGGGCAGTATACACTGAAGCTTTCTTT
-,-,TRBV7-9,TRBJ2-2,CASSPKGRQGNTGELFF,TGTGCCAGCAGCCCCAAAGGTCGTCAGGGCAACACCGGGGAGCTGTTTTTT
once,-,TRBV5-1,TRBJ1-1,CASSTTGYGMNEAFF,TGCGCCAGCAGCACTACAGGGTATGGTATGAATGAAGCTTTCTTT
-,TRBD2,TRBV3-1/TRBV3-2,TRBJ2-3,CASSPETSGATDTQYF,TGTGCCAGCAGCCCCGAGACTAGCGGGGCCACAGATACGCAGTATTTT
-,-,TRBV19,TRBJ2-4,CASSIWRLAKNIQYF,TGTGCCAGTAGTATCTGGCGACTAGCCAAAAACATTCAGTACTTC
-,TRBD1,TRBV19,TRBJ1-1,CASSTQPGQGIRTEAFF,TGTGCCAGTAGTACCCAGCCGGGACAGGGGATAAGGACTGAAGCTTTCTTT
-,TRBD1,TRBV27,TRBJ1-6,CASSFDRGNSPLHF,TGTGCCAGCAGTTTCGACAGGGGTAATTCACCCCTCCACTTT
-,-,TRBV5-1,TRBJ2-5,CASSLEAGSKETQYF,TGCGCCAGCAGCTTGGAGGCAGGTTCCAAAGAGACCCAGTACTTC